This T cell receptor (beta chain) was captured by sequencing in a study of shared clonotypes between healthy human individuals. Donors comprised healthy HIV-negative adults lacking recent acute infections or vaccinations. Study-level findings and limits: Among donors, clonotype sharing was expected to be affected by sequencing depth. Shared across a few donors were roughly 4.8% of the naive CD4 clonotypes. It was the non-shared clonotypes that had lower generation probabilities than clonotypes shared by all four donors.

The CDR3 totals 14 residues. Losses at the gene ends were 4 bases for V and 3 bases for J; bases not matched to a gene: 3. Germline assignment: CDR1 SGHRS and CDR2 YFSETQ. To note about this clone: What it recognizes is unknown. The same CDR3 also results from other DNA sequences found in this sample.

TCRdb's copy holds only in-frame clones and misses some; the assay was immunoSEQ multiplex PCR. The sample carries around 1.6 million clones, 95% to 99% recorded once. The TCR sequence derives from a young man in good health. V usage is TRBV5-1 and J usage is TRBJ2-3; 9 bases are shared with TRBD2. Sequencing was carried out using naive CD4+ T cells sorted from blood. The subset denotes: CD45RA+ positively selected. The DNA for the CDR3 is TGCGCCAGCAGCCCGGGACTAGCTACAGATACGCAGTATTTT. Encoded protein: CASSPGLATDTQYF. Complete variable domain (other parts from reference TRBV5-1 and TRBJ2-3): KAGVTQTPRYLIKTRGQQVTLSCSPISGHRSVSWYQQTPGQGLQFLFEYFSETQRNKGNFPGRFSGRQFSNSRSEMNVSTLELGDSALYLCASSPGLATDTQYFGPGTRLTVL.